Listed below are T cell receptor beta chains from one sample, sequenced in a study. TCRdb passed the 5' RACE reads through MiXCR, listing each CDR3 protein once. The data contain approximately 40,000 distinct CDR3 sequences, about 20% of them seen just once; the ten biggest clones take up over 3.5%. The sequenced material came from Tregs sorted from blood. Receptor source: a female donor with breast cancer. The CDR3 runs from the conserved cysteine through the conserved F or W. The D gene is left open where the match is weak. Only part of the rows carry a size: once, few, many, or a class if the clone is expanded.

V,D,J,size,CDR3,DNA
TRBV28,.,TRBJ2-2,.,CASSVDREVSGELFF,TGTGCCAGCAGTGTCGACAGGGAGGTGTCCGGGGAGCTGTTTTTT
TRBV7-9,TRBD2,TRBJ2-3,many,CASSSRGGRGGTDTQYF,TGTGCCAGCAGCTCCCGAGGCGGGAGAGGCGGCACAGATACGCAGTATTTT
TRBV4-1,.,TRBJ1-2,.,CASSQDVYDSGYTF,TGCGCCAGCAGCCAAGATGTGTACGATTCTGGCTACACCTTC
TRBV5-5,.,TRBJ2-3,few,CASLPPGLYTDTQYF,TGTGCCAGCTTACCACCGGGACTCTACACAGATACGCAGTATTTT
TRBV3-1,.,TRBJ2-5,few,CASSRTRVETQYF,TGTGCCAGCAGTCGGACAAGGGTGGAGACCCAGTACTTC
TRBV10-1,.,TRBJ1-3,.,CASRDNTGNTIYF,TGCGCCAGCAGGGACAACACTGGAAACACCATATATTTT
TRBV15,TRBD2,TRBJ2-1,few,CATSTSGSYNEQFF,TGTGCCACCAGCACTAGCGGCTCCTACAATGAGCAGTTCTTC
TRBV20-1,TRBD1,TRBJ1-1,few,CSARTGNTEAFF,TGCAGTGCGAGGACAGGCAACACTGAAGCTTTCTTT
TRBV7-9,TRBD2,TRBJ2-1,.,CASQGLAGDNEQFF,TGTGCCAGCCAGGGACTAGCGGGGGACAATGAGCAGTTCTTC
TRBV3-1,.,TRBJ2-7,.,CASSQSGVTYEQYF,TGTGCCAGCAGCCAATCTGGGGTCACCTACGAGCAGTACTTC
TRBV20-1,TRBD1,TRBJ2-1,.,CSARDRASNEQFF,TGCAGTGCCCGGGACAGGGCAAGCAATGAGCAGTTCTTC
TRBV20-1,TRBD2,TRBJ2-3,few,CSARGTSADTQYF,TGCAGTGCGCGAGGGACTAGCGCCGATACGCAGTATTTT
TRBV12-3/TRBV12-4,TRBD1,TRBJ1-4,many,CASSTTGAGEKLFF,TGTGCCAGCAGTACTACAGGGGCAGGTGAAAAACTGTTTTTT
TRBV6-2/TRBV6-3,.,TRBJ1-2,few,CASKFLAQYGYTF,TGTGCCAGCAAATTTCTGGCTCAGTATGGCTACACCTTC
TRBV20-1,.,TRBJ1-5,.,CSANRDMQPQHF,TGCAGTGCAAACAGGGATATGCAGCCCCAGCATTTT
TRBV20-1,.,TRBJ2-1,many,CSARTDSRTGVEQFF,TGCAGTGCTAGGACCGATAGTCGGACGGGAGTTGAGCAGTTCTTC
TRBV20-1,TRBD2,TRBJ2-5,.,CSAIQGLAGETQYF,TGCAGTGCTATTCAGGGACTAGCGGGGGAGACCCAGTACTTC
TRBV7-3,.,TRBJ2-3,.,CASSLTAARADTQYF,TGTGCCAGCAGCTTAACGGCAGCTCGCGCAGATACGCAGTATTTT
TRBV28,.,TRBJ2-6,.,CASSFGALVSGADVLTF,TGTGCCAGCAGTTTTGGGGCCCTAGTAAGTGGGGCCGACGTCCTGACTTTC
TRBV4-1,.,TRBJ2-1,.,CASSQSTGGMSSYNEQFF,TGCGCCAGCAGCCAGTCTACTGGCGGGATGAGCTCCTACAATGAGCAGTTCTTC
TRBV12-3/TRBV12-4,TRBD2,TRBJ2-1,few,CASSPRVAGYNEQFF,TGTGCCAGCAGTCCCAGGGTAGCGGGGTACAATGAGCAGTTCTTC
TRBV4-1,.,TRBJ1-4,few,CASSLRPATNEKLFF,TGCGCCAGCAGCCTGCGGCCGGCAACTAATGAAAAACTGTTTTTT
TRBV28,.,TRBJ2-3,.,CASSLPRSTDTQYF,TGTGCCAGCAGTCTACCACGAAGCACAGATACGCAGTATTTT
TRBV18,TRBD1,TRBJ2-2,.,CASSPLDRATGELFF,TGTGCCAGCTCACCACTAGACAGGGCCACCGGGGAGCTGTTTTTT
TRBV2,TRBD1,TRBJ1-1,.,CASRGQANTEAFF,TGTGCCAGCAGAGGACAGGCGAACACTGAAGCTTTCTTT
TRBV28,.,TRBJ1-5,few,CAGSLYGQPQHF,TGTGCCGGCAGTTTATATGGTCAGCCCCAGCATTTT
TRBV11-2,TRBD1,TRBJ2-7,.,CASSFRTGSYEQYF,TGTGCCAGCAGCTTCCGGACAGGATCCTACGAGCAGTACTTC
TRBV12-5,.,TRBJ2-1,many,CASGLWGRDEQFF,TGTGCTAGTGGTTTATGGGGGAGAGATGAGCAGTTCTTC
TRBV4-1,TRBD2,TRBJ2-4,many,CASSHRLAGMALATVYF,TGCGCCAGCAGCCACCGGCTAGCGGGGATGGCCCTGGCGACGGTTTACTTC